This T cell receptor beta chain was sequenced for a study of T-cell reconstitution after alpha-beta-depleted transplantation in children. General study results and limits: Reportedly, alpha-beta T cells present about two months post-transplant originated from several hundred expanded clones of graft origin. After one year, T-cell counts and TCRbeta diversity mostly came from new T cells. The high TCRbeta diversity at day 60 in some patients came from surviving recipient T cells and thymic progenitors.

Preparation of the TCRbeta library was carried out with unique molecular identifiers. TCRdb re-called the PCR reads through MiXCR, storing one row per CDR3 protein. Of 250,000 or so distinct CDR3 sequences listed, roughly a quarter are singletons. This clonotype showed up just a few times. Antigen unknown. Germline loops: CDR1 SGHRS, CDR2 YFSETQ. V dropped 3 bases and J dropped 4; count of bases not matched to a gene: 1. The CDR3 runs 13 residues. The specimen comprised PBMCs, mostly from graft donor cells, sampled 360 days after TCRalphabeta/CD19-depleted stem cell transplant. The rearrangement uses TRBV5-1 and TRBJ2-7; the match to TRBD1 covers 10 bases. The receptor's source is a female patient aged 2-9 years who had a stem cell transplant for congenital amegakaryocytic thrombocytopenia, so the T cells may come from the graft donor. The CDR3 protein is CASSWGQGYEQYF. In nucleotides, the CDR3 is TGCGCCAGCAGCTGGGGACAGGGGTACGAGCAGTACTTC.